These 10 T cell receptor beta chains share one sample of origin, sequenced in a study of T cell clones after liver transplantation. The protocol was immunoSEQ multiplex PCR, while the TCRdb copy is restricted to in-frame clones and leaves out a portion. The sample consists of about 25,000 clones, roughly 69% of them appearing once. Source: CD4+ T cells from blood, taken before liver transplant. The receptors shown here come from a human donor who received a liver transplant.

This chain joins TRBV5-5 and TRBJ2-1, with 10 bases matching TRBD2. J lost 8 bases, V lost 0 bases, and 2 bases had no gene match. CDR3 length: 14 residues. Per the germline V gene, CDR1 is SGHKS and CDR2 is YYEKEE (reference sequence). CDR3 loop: CASSLELAGDEQFF. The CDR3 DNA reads TGTGCCAGCAGCTTGGAGCTAGCGGGAGATGAGCAGTTCTTC.

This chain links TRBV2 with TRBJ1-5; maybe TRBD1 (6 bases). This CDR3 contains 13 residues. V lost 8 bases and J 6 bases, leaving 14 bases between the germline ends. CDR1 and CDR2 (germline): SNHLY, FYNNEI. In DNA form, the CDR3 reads TGTGCCAGCCAACAGGGAGGCAGTCAGCCCCAGCATTTT. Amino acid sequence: CASQQGGSQPQHF.

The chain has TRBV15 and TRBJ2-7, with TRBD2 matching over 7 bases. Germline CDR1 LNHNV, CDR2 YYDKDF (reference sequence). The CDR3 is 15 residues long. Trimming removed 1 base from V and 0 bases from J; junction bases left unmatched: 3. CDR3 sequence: CATSRGGGTSYEQYF. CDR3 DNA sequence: TGTGCCACCAGCAGAGGGGGAGGGACCTCCTACGAGCAGTACTTC.

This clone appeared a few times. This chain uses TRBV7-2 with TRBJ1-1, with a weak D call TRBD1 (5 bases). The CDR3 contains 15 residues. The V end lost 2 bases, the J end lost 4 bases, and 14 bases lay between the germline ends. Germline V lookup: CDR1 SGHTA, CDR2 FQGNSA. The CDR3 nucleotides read TGTGCCAGCAGCTTACCTTGGGGGACCCGCACTGAAGCTTTCTTT. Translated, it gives CASSLPWGTRTEAFF.

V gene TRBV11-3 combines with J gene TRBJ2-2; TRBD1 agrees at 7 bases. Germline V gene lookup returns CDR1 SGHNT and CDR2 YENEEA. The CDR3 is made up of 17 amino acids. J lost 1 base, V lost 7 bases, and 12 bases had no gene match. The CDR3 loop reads CASTTPTGTVNTGELFF. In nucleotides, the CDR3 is TGTGCCAGCACCACACCGACAGGGACGGTGAACACCGGGGAGCTGTTTTTT.

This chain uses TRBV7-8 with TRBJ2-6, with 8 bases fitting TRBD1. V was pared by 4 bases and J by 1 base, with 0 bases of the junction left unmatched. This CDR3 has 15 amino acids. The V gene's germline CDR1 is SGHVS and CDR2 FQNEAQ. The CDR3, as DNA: TGTGCCAGCAGCTGGACAGGGTCTGGGGCCAACGTCCTGACTTTC. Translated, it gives CASSWTGSGANVLTF.

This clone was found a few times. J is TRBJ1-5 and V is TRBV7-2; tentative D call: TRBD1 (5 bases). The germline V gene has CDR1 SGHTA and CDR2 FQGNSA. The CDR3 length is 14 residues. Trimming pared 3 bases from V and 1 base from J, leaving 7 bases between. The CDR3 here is CASSFKGSNQPQHF. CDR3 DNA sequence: TGTGCCAGCAGCTTTAAGGGGAGCAATCAGCCCCAGCATTTT.

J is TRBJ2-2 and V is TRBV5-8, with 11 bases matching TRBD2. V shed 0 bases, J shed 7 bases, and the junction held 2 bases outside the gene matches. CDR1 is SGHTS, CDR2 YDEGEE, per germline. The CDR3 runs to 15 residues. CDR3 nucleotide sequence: TGTGCCAGCAGCTTGGCCCTAGCGGGAGGCGGGGAGCTGTTTTTT. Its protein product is CASSLALAGGGELFF.

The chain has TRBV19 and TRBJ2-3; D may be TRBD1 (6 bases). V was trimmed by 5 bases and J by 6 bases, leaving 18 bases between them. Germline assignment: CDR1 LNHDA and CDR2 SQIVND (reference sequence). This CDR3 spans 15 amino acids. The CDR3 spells CASSDLQGRGDTQYF. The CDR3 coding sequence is TGTGCCAGTAGTGATCTACAGGGCCGAGGGGATACGCAGTATTTT.

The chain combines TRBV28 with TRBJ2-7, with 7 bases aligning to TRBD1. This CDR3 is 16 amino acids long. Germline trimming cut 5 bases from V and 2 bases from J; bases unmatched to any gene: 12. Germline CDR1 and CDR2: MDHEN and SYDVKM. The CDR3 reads CASSRSRDSRPYEQYF. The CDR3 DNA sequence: TGTGCCAGCAGTCGAAGCCGGGACAGCAGACCCTACGAGCAGTACTTC. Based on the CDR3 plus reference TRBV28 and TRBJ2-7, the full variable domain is DVKVTQSSRYLVKRTGEKVFLECVQDMDHENMFWYRQDPGLGLRLIYFSYDVKMKEKGDIPEGYSVSREKKERFSLILESASTNQTSMYLCASSRSRDSRPYEQYFGPGTRLTVT.